Presented here are 30 T cell receptor beta chains from one specimen sequenced in a study of post-analysis software for immune sequencing data (dated by TCRdb to between 2014 and 2017). Overall results and qualifications from the work: Patients showed significantly higher frequencies than controls for roughly five TRBV segments, among them TRBV5-6, TRBV5-1 and TRBV20-1.

No antigen is known for these receptors. The method was PCR. The instrument given in TCRdb is Illumina HiSeq 2500. Unique molecular identifiers were incorporated into TCR beta cDNA libraries to reduce PCR and sequencing biases. TCRdb reprocessing: public reads trimmed at Q25 with fastp, clones called with MiXCR, in-frame beta chains kept. Records with the same CDR3 protein are collapsed into one entry carrying the most frequent genes and DNA. This sample holds 600,000 to 700,000 distinct CDR3 sequences; 55% to 60% were observed only once. Of the sample, roughly 12% is held by the ten largest clones. The source material was blood. All receptors come from a girl aged 2-10 years with multiple sclerosis.

The chain employs TRBV7-8 and TRBJ2-7, with D unresolved. The CDR3 length is 16 residues. Trimming removed 5 bases from V and 2 bases from J, with 19 bases in between. Germline-derived CDR1 and CDR2 are SGHVS and FQNEAQ. CDR3: CASSPKSTRGTYEQYF. The CDR3 region has the DNA TGTGCCAGCAGCCCGAAATCGACCCGAGGAACCTACGAGCAGTACTTC.

This rearrangement joins TRBV15 to TRBJ2-3; D is unclear. V was pared by 0 bases and J by 0 bases, with 7 bases between. The V gene's germline CDR1 is LNHNV and CDR2 YYDKDF (reference sequence). The CDR3 has 15 residues. CDR3 DNA: TGTGCCACCAGCAGAGAGGAGTCTAGCACAGATACGCAGTATTTT. Translating gives CATSREESSTDTQYF.

The chain has TRBV5-1 and TRBJ2-1; 8 positions match TRBD1. Germline-derived CDR1 and CDR2 are SGHRS and YFSETQ. CDR3 length: 14 residues. The V and J ends lost 3 bases and 12 bases, in that order; junction bases with no gene match: 11. The CDR3 DNA sequence: TGCGCCAGCAGCTCTGGACAGGGTATGGGACTGCAGTTCTTC. The encoded protein is CASSSGQGMGLQFF. The variable domain in full, completed from reference TRBV5-1 and TRBJ2-1, reads KAGVTQTPRYLIKTRGQQVTLSCSPISGHRSVSWYQQTPGQGLQFLFEYFSETQRNKGNFPGRFSGRQFSNSRSEMNVSTLELGDSALYLCASSSGQGMGLQFFGPGTRLTVL.

The chain uses TRBV24-1 and TRBJ2-5; D might be TRBD2 (7 bases). The CDR3 is 14 residues long. Germline V gene data show CDR1 as KGHDR and CDR2 as SFDVKD. V lost 6 bases and J 5 bases, leaving 15 bases between the germline ends. The CDR3 DNA is TGTGCCACCAGTAGGGGGGGTGGAAAGGAGACCCAGTACTTC. This encodes CATSRGGGKETQYF.

This chain joins TRBV20-1 and TRBJ1-2, with D uncertain. The ends were cut back, 5 bases at V and 0 bases at J, with 16 bases in the middle. Per the germline V gene, CDR1 is DFQATT and CDR2 is SNEGSKA (reference sequence). CDR3 size: 15 residues. The chain's CDR3 is CSAPSGTLPNYGYTF. The CDR3 nucleotides are TGCAGTGCTCCCTCTGGCACATTACCTAACTATGGCTACACCTTC.

The rearrangement uses TRBV20-1 and TRBJ2-7; D might be TRBD2 (6 bases). The CDR3 has 16 residues. Germline V gene sequence: CDR1 DFQATT, CDR2 SNEGSKA (reference sequence). The germline V and J ends were trimmed by 2 bases and 0 bases, with 17 bases remaining between them. CDR3 coding DNA: TGCAGTGCTAGAAGAATGGGGGTTAGCGGCTCCTACGAGCAGTACTTC. It encodes CSARRMGVSGSYEQYF.

The V gene is TRBV5-1, the J gene TRBJ2-4; 11 bases map to TRBD1. The DNA end is a closer match to TRBJ2-7, so the J assignment may be wrong. This CDR3 contains 14 residues. In germline, CDR1 is SGHRS, CDR2 YFSETQ. CDR3 residues: CASSFRGTGGEQYF. In DNA, the CDR3 is TGCGCCAGCAGCTTCCGCGGGACAGGGGGCGAGCAGTACTTC.

This clonotype was recorded a few times. The CDR3 DNA sequence: TGTGCCAGCAGCCACACTCACGAAGGGCCCTACAATGAGCAGTTCTTC. It specifies CASSHTHEGPYNEQFF. V usage is TRBV3-1 and J usage is TRBJ2-1; D gene unclear. Germline CDR1 is LGHDT and CDR2 is YNNKEL (reference sequence). The CDR3 totals 16 residues. Trimming pared 3 bases from V and 2 bases from J, leaving 14 bases between.

The rearrangement joins TRBV12-3 or TRBV12-4 to TRBJ2-5; D gene uncertain. CDR3 length: 15 residues. V was pared by 1 base and J by 1 base, with 10 bases between. CDR3 nucleotide sequence: TGTGCCAGCAGTTTAGTATGGGTTTCCCAAGAGACCCAGTACTTC. It specifies CASSLVWVSQETQYF.

This clonotype turned up a few times. The rearrangement uses TRBV7-2 and TRBJ2-2; either TRBD1 or TRBD2 may supply D (5 bases each). The CDR3 runs 15 residues. The V gene lost 1 base and the J gene lost 6 bases, with 12 bases spanning the gap. CDR1 and CDR2 from the germline V gene are SGHTA and FQGNSA. CDR3 nucleotides: TGTGCCAGCAGCTTAGTCGGGGCGGGCGCCGGGGAGCTGTTTTTT. This encodes CASSLVGAGAGELFF. The entire variable domain, with the rest obtained from reference TRBV7-2 and TRBJ2-2, is as follows: GAGVSQSPSNKVTEKGKDVELRCDPISGHTALYWYRQSLGQGLEFLIYFQGNSAPDKSGLPSDRFSAERTGGSVSTLTIQRTQQEDSAVYLCASSLVGAGAGELFFGEGSRLTVL.

In its sample, this clonotype was seen many times. The chain employs TRBV7-3 and TRBJ2-3, with a possible D match to TRBD2 (5 bases). This CDR3 is built from 14 residues. From germline, CDR1 is SGHTA and CDR2 FQGTGA. V was cut by 0 bases and J by 3 bases, with 7 bases left in between. The CDR3 region is CASSLTGRTDTQYF. In nucleotides, the CDR3 is TGTGCCAGCAGCTTAACAGGGAGAACAGATACGCAGTATTTT.

This clonotype was seen just once. This chain links TRBV30 with TRBJ1-1; weak D call: TRBD1 (6 bases). The V gene's germline CDR1 is GTSNPN and CDR2 SVGIG (reference sequence). The CDR3 sequence is 11 residues long. Trimming took 4 bases from V and 8 from J, leaving 11 bases between them. The CDR3 DNA sequence: TGTGCCTGGATGGAGGGGGACGAAGCTTTCTTT. Its protein is CAWMEGDEAFF. Full variable domain (missing parts from reference TRBV30 and TRBJ1-1): SQTIHQWPATLVQPVGSPLSLECTVEGTSNPNLYWYRQAAGRGLQLLFYSVGIGQISSEVPQNLSASRPQDRQFILSSKKLLLSDSGFYLCAWMEGDEAFFGQGTRLTVV.

In this sample, this clonotype turned up a few times. V usage is TRBV29-1 and J usage is TRBJ2-7; 7 bases agree with TRBD1. CDR3 size: 13 residues. The V gene end was trimmed by 5 bases and the J gene end by 0 bases; junction bases not matched to a gene: 4. Germline-derived CDR1 and CDR2 are SQVTM and ANQGSEA. CDR3 region: CSVYRDSSYEQYF. In nucleotides, the CDR3 is TGCAGCGTTTACCGGGACAGCTCCTACGAGCAGTACTTC.

This clonotype was observed a single time. At one boundary the junction diverges from the germline segment, which might be a read error. V usage is TRBV20-1 and J usage is TRBJ2-1, with TRBD2 matching 10 bases. Germline CDR1 and CDR2: DFQATT and SNEGSKA (reference sequence). The CDR3 covers 17 residues. The CDR3, as DNA: TGCAGTGCTAGACATTTGGGACTAGCGAGCTCCTGCAATGAGCAGTTCTTC. Amino acids: CSARHLGLASSCNEQFF.

This chain connects TRBV12-3 or TRBV12-4 to TRBJ2-1; 8 bases are shared with TRBD2. The trim removed 7 bases at V and 5 bases at J, leaving 4 bases unmatched. The CDR3 has 13 residues. The CDR3 sequence: CASIKRGNNEQFF. The CDR3 DNA reads as TGTGCCAGCATCAAGCGGGGGAACAATGAGCAGTTCTTC.

This clonotype was seen once. V is TRBV18 and J is TRBJ1-6; no definite D call. Germline V gene lookup returns CDR1 KGHSH and CDR2 LQKENI. The CDR3 is 18 residues long. Trimming removed 3 bases from V and 0 bases from J, with 15 bases in between. The CDR3 loop reads CASSPSRTASSYNSPLHF. Here the CDR3 DNA reads TGTGCCAGCTCACCCTCTAGGACCGCTAGCTCCTATAATTCACCCCTCCACTTT.

The chain recombines TRBV29-1 with TRBJ2-5, with D perhaps matching TRBD2 (6 bases). CDR3 length: 13 amino acids. The germline V and J ends were trimmed by 4 bases and 7 bases, with 16 bases remaining between them. Germline V gives CDR1 SQVTM, CDR2 ANQGSEA. CDR3 protein: CSVGGTPEGTQYF. DNA of the CDR3: TGCAGCGTTGGTGGGACCCCGGAGGGGACCCAGTACTTC. Looking up the rest from reference TRBV29-1 and TRBJ2-5 gives the full variable domain: SAVISQKPSRDICQRGTSLTIQCQVDSQVTMMFWYRQQPGQSLTLIATANQGSEATYESGFVIDKFPISRPNLTFSTLTVSNMSPEDSSIYLCSVGGTPEGTQYFGPGTRLLVL.

The chain uses TRBV20-1 and TRBJ2-1; unclear D gene. Germline CDR1 and CDR2: DFQATT and SNEGSKA (reference sequence). The germline V and J ends were trimmed by 5 bases and 5 bases, with 13 bases remaining between them. The CDR3 consists of 13 residues. The CDR3 loop is CSAPRNDNNEQFF. For the CDR3, the DNA is TGCAGTGCTCCCAGGAATGATAACAATGAGCAGTTCTTC.

This clonotype was counted once. The CDR3 DNA sequence: TGCAGCGTTGATACAGGGTACGCTTTCTTT. Translation: CSVDTGYAFF. This sequence joins TRBV29-1 and TRBJ1-1; the D gene is possibly TRBD1 (6 bases). Per the germline V gene, CDR1 is SQVTM and CDR2 is ANQGSEA. V was pared by 3 bases and J by 11 bases, with 10 bases between. The CDR3 has 10 amino acids.

The rearrangement uses TRBV20-1 and TRBJ2-5; 14 bases fit TRBD2. The CDR3 is 16 residues long. J gave up 1 base and V 1 base, and 2 bases lay outside the gene matches. Germline CDR1 reads DFQATT; CDR2 reads SNEGSKA (reference sequence). The CDR3 loop is CSARVGTSGGQETQYF. CDR3 DNA sequence: TGCAGTGCTAGAGTAGGGACTAGCGGGGGCCAAGAGACCCAGTACTTC.

This clonotype has only one observation. The junction differs from germline at one of its ends, possibly a read error. The gene calls are TRBV4-1 and TRBJ2-1, with 14 bases that match TRBD2. Germline lookup yields CDR1 MGHRA and CDR2 YSYEKL. The CDR3 has 16 residues. CDR3 sequence: CASSQERLAGGNEQFF. In DNA, the CDR3 is TGTGCCAGCAGCCAAGAACGACTAGCGGGAGGGAATGAGCAGTTCTTC.

The chain joins TRBV27 to TRBJ2-3; D gene unclear. The V and J ends lost 5 bases and 2 bases respectively, with 8 bases between them. The germline CDR1 and CDR2 sequences are MNHEY and SMNVEV (reference sequence). This CDR3 spans 13 amino acids. CDR3 DNA sequence: TGTGCCAGCAGTAAAATTACCACAGATACGCAGTATTTT. Translation gives CASSKITTDTQYF.

The chain uses TRBV7-9 and TRBJ2-3; 8 positions agree with TRBD2. The CDR3 spans 16 residues. The germline V gene has CDR1 SEHNR and CDR2 FQNEAQ (reference sequence). Unmatched junction bases numbered 10, after V lost 6 bases and J lost 2 bases. Written as DNA, the CDR3 is TGTGCCAGCAGACTAAGTAGCGGGACCCCCACAGATACGCAGTATTTT. Its protein is CASRLSSGTPTDTQYF.

The CDR3, as DNA: TGTGCCAGCAGCTTTGGGCCCGCCGGGGCCAACGTCCTGACTTTC. This sequence encodes CASSFGPAGANVLTF. V usage is TRBV7-9 and J usage is TRBJ2-6; D gene ambiguous. This CDR3 has 15 residues. Per the germline V gene, CDR1 is SEHNR and CDR2 is FQNEAQ (reference sequence). V gave up 3 bases and J gave up 4 bases, with 10 bases separating them.

This chain links TRBV6-5 with TRBJ2-7; possibly TRBD1 for D (6 bases). The CDR3 runs 15 residues. The germline V gene has CDR1 MNHEY and CDR2 SVGAGI. Trimming shortened V by 2 bases and J by 3 bases, and 14 bases separated the two germline ends. DNA of the CDR3: TGTGCCAGCAGTTACCTGGGACAAGGCGACTACGAGCAGTACTTC. Translating gives CASSYLGQGDYEQYF.

This clonotype was counted only a few times. The gene calls are TRBV29-1 and TRBJ1-1, with unresolved D. Germline V gene sequence: CDR1 SQVTM, CDR2 ANQGSEA. Trimming removed 4 bases at V and 13 bases at J, with 16 bases between. The CDR3 totals 11 residues. Here the CDR3 reads CSVGAAPWDFF. The CDR3 coding sequence is TGCAGCGTTGGGGCGGCCCCCTGGGATTTCTTT.

The V gene is TRBV13, the J gene TRBJ2-3, with TRBD1 matching over 7 bases. CDR1 and CDR2 (germline): PRHDT, FYEKMQ (reference sequence). The CDR3 is 13 residues long. V lost 6 bases, J lost 4 bases, and 4 bases stayed unmatched. In DNA form, the CDR3 reads TGTGCCAGCAGGACAGGGCTTGCAGATACGCAGTATTTT. Translated: CASRTGLADTQYF.

V usage is TRBV7-9 and J usage is TRBJ2-7, with 14 positions matching TRBD2. The ends lost 5 bases at V and 0 bases at J; junction bases unmatched: 3. Germline V gene lookup returns CDR1 SEHNR and CDR2 FQNEAQ (reference sequence). This CDR3 contains 16 residues. The CDR3 region has the DNA TGTGCCAGCAGCCAGGGACTAGCGGGAGACTCCTACGAGCAGTACTTC. It codes for CASSQGLAGDSYEQYF.

The chain links TRBV27 to TRBJ2-3; TRBD1 aligns across 9 bases. The V segment lost 1 base and the J segment 0 bases; nucleotides outside the gene matches: 5. Germline values: CDR1 MNHEY, CDR2 SMNVEV (reference sequence). The CDR3 totals 17 residues. In DNA form, the CDR3 reads TGTGCCAGCAGTTTATTTCCGGGACAGGGAAGCACAGATACGCAGTATTTT. As protein: CASSLFPGQGSTDTQYF.

The chain recombines TRBV5-1 with TRBJ2-7; 7 bases agree with TRBD1. Losses at the gene ends were 7 bases for V and 3 bases for J; bases not matched to a gene: 7. This CDR3 region has 13 residues. Germline V gives CDR1 SGHRS, CDR2 YFSETQ. CDR3 residues: CASASTGIYEQYF. The DNA for the CDR3 is TGCGCCAGCGCCTCGACAGGGATCTACGAGCAGTACTTC.